A selection of T cell receptor beta chains follows, all from one sample in a study of T cell responses to AZD1222 COVID-19 vaccine. This table comes from immunoSEQ multiplex PCR, and its TCRdb copy is limited to in-frame clones, with some not included. The sample consists of about 100,000 clones, 88% of them appearing once. Source: peripheral blood, taken on day 0 of AZD1222 vaccination. Receptors were obtained from an adult in good health. The CDR3 runs from the conserved cysteine through the conserved F or W. The D gene is left open where the match is weak. The size field is filled for only some rows; it gives once, few, many or a size class.

d_call clone_size j_call v_call cdr3_aa cdr3_nt
. . TRBJ1-1 TRBV10-3 CAISDGTVDPRAFF TGTGCCATCAGTGATGGAACAGTAGATCCTCGAGCTTTCTTT
TRBD1 once TRBJ1-4 TRBV15 CATSRGSSTGGDEKLFF TGTGCCACCAGCAGAGGATCTTCGACAGGGGGCGATGAAAAACTGTTTTTT
. once TRBJ2-2 TRBV30 CAWSVGVTGELFF TGTGCCTGGAGTGTAGGCGTCACCGGGGAGCTGTTTTTT
. few TRBJ2-7 TRBV6-2/TRBV6-3 CASSYSSSPHYEQYF TGTGCCAGCAGTTACTCAAGCTCCCCTCACTACGAGCAGTACTTC
TRBD1 . TRBJ2-5 TRBV7-6 CASSLLISTGGISVTQYF TGTGCCAGCAGCTTATTAATCTCGACAGGGGGCATATCAGTAACCCAGTACTTC
TRBD2 once TRBJ2-3 TRBV5-1 CASSFFSGRDTDTQYF TGCGCCAGCAGCTTTTTTAGCGGGAGGGACACAGATACGCAGTATTTT
TRBD1 . TRBJ2-1 TRBV14 CASSQAGTGGDEQFF TGTGCCAGCAGCCAAGCCGGGACAGGGGGAGATGAGCAGTTCTTC
TRBD2 . TRBJ2-5 TRBV5-4 CASSLNSGFQETQYF TGTGCCAGCAGCTTGAATAGCGGGTTCCAAGAGACCCAGTACTTC
. once TRBJ2-7 TRBV7-2 CASSFVGSKGYEQYF TGTGCCAGCAGCTTTGTAGGCTCTAAGGGCTACGAGCAGTACTTC
TRBD2 . TRBJ2-7 TRBV11-2 CASRLTSGRLYEQYF TGTGCCAGCAGACTAACTAGCGGGAGACTCTACGAGCAGTACTTC
TRBD2 . TRBJ2-3 TRBV4-1 CASSQESALAGVDTQYF TGCGCCAGCAGCCAAGAGAGTGCCCTAGCGGGAGTCGATACGCAGTATTTT
. . TRBJ2-7 TRBV28 CATEGDRSRSYYEQYF TGTGCCACCGAGGGCGACAGGAGCCGAAGTTACTACGAGCAGTACTTC
. . TRBJ1-1 TRBV9 CASSVGRMNTEAFF TGTGCCAGCAGCGTAGGAAGAATGAACACTGAAGCTTTCTTT
TRBD1 . TRBJ1-5 TRBV28 CASNTGAQSHQPQHF TGTGCCAGCAACACAGGGGCCCAAAGCCATCAGCCCCAGCATTTT
. . TRBJ2-1 TRBV12-3/TRBV12-4 CASTSSWGHEQFF TGTGCCAGCACCTCCTCTTGGGGGCATGAGCAGTTCTTC
. . TRBJ2-7 TRBV4-1 CASSPGLSGEQYF TGCGCCAGCAGCCCGGGACTCTCGGGGGAGCAGTACTTC
. . TRBJ1-6 TRBV7-2 CASSLAEQGIGSPLHF TGTGCCAGCAGCTTAGCGGAACAGGGTATTGGATCACCCCTCCACTTT
TRBD1 . TRBJ1-2 TRBV5-6 CASSRDRGNGYTF TGTGCCAGCAGCCGGGACAGGGGGAATGGCTACACCTTC
. . TRBJ1-1 TRBV4-1 CASSQGMNTEAFF TGCGCCAGCAGCCAGGGGATGAACACTGAAGCTTTCTTT
TRBD2 . TRBJ2-3 TRBV5-1 CASSLRTSGKPTDTQYF TGCGCCAGCAGCCTCCGGACTAGCGGGAAACCGACCGATACGCAGTATTTT
TRBD1 . TRBJ2-7 TRBV7-9 CASSPWDRGYEQYF TGTGCCAGCAGCCCCTGGGACAGGGGCTACGAGCAGTACTTC
. . TRBJ2-3 TRBV30 CAWAPATDTQYF TGTGCCTGGGCCCCAGCCACAGATACGCAGTATTTT
. . TRBJ2-7 TRBV11-2 CASSFLRVYEQYF TGTGCCAGCAGCTTTCTGAGGGTATACGAGCAGTACTTC
. . TRBJ2-1 TRBV5-1 CASSLGGDEQFF TGCGCCAGCAGCTTGGGCGGGGATGAGCAGTTCTTC
. . TRBJ2-5 TRBV3-1/TRBV3-2 CASSQDLETQYF TGTGCCAGCAGCCAAGATCTAGAGACCCAGTACTTC
. . TRBJ2-3 TRBV5-5 CASSLGEVRTDTQYF TGTGCCAGCAGCTTGGGAGAGGTCCGCACAGATACGCAGTATTTT
. . TRBJ2-7 TRBV5-4 CASSPEQAESYEQYF TGTGCCAGCAGCCCAGAACAGGCAGAAAGTTACGAGCAGTACTTC
. . TRBJ2-5 TRBV18 CASSPPGQETQYF TGTGCCAGCTCACCACCGGGGCAAGAGACCCAGTACTTC
. . TRBJ2-7 TRBV10-2 CASRGRNLEQYF TGCGCCAGCAGAGGACGGAACCTCGAGCAGTACTTC
TRBD1 . TRBJ1-5 TRBV19 CASMEGASNQPQHF TGTGCCAGTATGGAGGGGGCAAGCAATCAGCCCCAGCATTTT
. . TRBJ1-3 TRBV6-5 CASSYGVGSSGNTIYF TGTGCCAGCAGTTACGGGGTGGGGAGCTCTGGAAACACCATATATTTT
. . TRBJ1-2 TRBV7-9 CASSLVSEGYTF TGTGCCAGCAGCTTAGTAAGCGAGGGCTACACCTTC
. . TRBJ2-7 TRBV5-1 CASSSGSGGYEQYF TGCGCCAGCAGCTCGGGCTCCGGGGGCTACGAGCAGTACTTC
TRBD1 . TRBJ2-2 TRBV19 CASSSSPGTGVGELFF TGTGCCAGTAGTTCCTCTCCCGGGACAGGGGTCGGGGAGCTGTTTTTT
. . TRBJ2-1 TRBV5-6 CASSLQSYNEQFF TGTGCCAGCAGCTTGCAGTCCTACAATGAGCAGTTCTTC
. . TRBJ2-3 TRBV11-2 CASSLLQNTQYF TGTGCCAGCAGCTTACTCCAGAATACGCAGTATTTT
. . TRBJ2-3 TRBV30 CAYDPPTRGMTDTQYF TGTGCCTATGACCCCCCGACTAGGGGAATGACAGATACGCAGTATTTT
TRBD2 . TRBJ2-7 TRBV3-1/TRBV3-2 CASSQEPLSGSSYEQYF TGTGCCAGCAGCCAAGAACCCCTTAGCGGGAGCTCCTACGAGCAGTACTTC
TRBD1 . TRBJ1-1 TRBV6-5 CASSWDSRGTEAFF TGTGCCAGCAGTTGGGACAGTCGGGGCACTGAAGCTTTCTTT
TRBD2 . TRBJ2-1 TRBV13 CASSLPASGSYNEQFF TGTGCCAGCAGCTTACCGGCTAGCGGGAGTTACAATGAGCAGTTCTTC
TRBD2 . TRBJ2-1 TRBV7-2 CASSPTPGLGRGEQFF TGTGCCAGCAGCCCAACACCGGGACTAGGAAGGGGTGAGCAGTTCTTC
. . TRBJ1-4 TRBV19 CASSIKSRTNEKLFF TGTGCCAGTAGTATAAAAAGTCGCACAAATGAAAAACTGTTTTTT
. . TRBJ2-7 TRBV15 CATSRDRGNYEQYF TGTGCCACCAGCAGAGATCGGGGGAACTACGAGCAGTACTTC
. once TRBJ2-5 TRBV28 CASRDKTGRVETQYF TGTGCCAGCAGGGATAAGACAGGGAGGGTGGAGACCCAGTACTTC
. . TRBJ2-6 TRBV5-1 CASSLGGGHGANVLTF TGCGCCAGCAGCCTAGGGGGGGGGCATGGGGCCAACGTCCTGACTTTC
TRBD1 . TRBJ1-4 TRBV18 CASSPIIGQELFF TGTGCCAGCTCACCAATTATAGGACAGGAACTGTTTTTT
. . TRBJ2-7 TRBV5-1 CASSLGTTGNEQYF TGCGCCAGCAGCTTGGGGACTACTGGAAACGAGCAGTACTTC
. . TRBJ1-2 TRBV6-4 CASSDGDGPIDGYTF TGTGCCAGCAGTGACGGGGACGGACCTATTGACGGCTACACCTTC
. once TRBJ2-5 TRBV2 CASIVLGGVETQYF TGTGCCAGCATCGTGCTAGGGGGGGTGGAGACCCAGTACTTC
TRBD2 . TRBJ2-6 TRBV30 CAWSRTSGIFSGANVLTF TGTGCCTGGAGTCGGACTAGCGGGATCTTCTCTGGGGCCAACGTCCTGACTTTC
. . TRBJ1-5 TRBV4-1 CASSQDLITGGSNQPQHF TGCGCCAGCAGCCAAGATCTCATTACAGGCGGTAGCAATCAGCCCCAGCATTTT
TRBD1 . TRBJ1-4 TRBV13 CASSEGQNPEKLFF TGTGCCAGCAGCGAGGGACAGAACCCAGAAAAACTGTTTTTT
TRBD1 . TRBJ1-1 TRBV19 CATNRGSGTEAFF TGTGCCACCAACAGGGGGAGTGGCACTGAAGCTTTCTTT
. . TRBJ1-5 TRBV19 CASRATNQPQHF TGTGCCAGTAGAGCGACGAATCAGCCCCAGCATTTT
TRBD2 . TRBJ2-7 TRBV3-1/TRBV3-2 CASSQDLGLAGSYEQYF TGTGCCAGCAGCCAAGATTTGGGACTAGCGGGTTCCTACGAGCAGTACTTC